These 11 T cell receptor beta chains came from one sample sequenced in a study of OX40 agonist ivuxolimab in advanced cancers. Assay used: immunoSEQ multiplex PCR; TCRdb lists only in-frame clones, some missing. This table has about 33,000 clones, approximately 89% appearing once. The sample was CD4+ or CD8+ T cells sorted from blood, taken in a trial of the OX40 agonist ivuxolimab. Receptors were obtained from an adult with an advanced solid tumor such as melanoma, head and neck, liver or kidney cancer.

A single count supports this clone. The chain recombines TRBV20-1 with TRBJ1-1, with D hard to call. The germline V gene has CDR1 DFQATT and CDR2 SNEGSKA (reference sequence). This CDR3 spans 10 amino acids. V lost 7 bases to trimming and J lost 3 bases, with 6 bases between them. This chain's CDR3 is CSGWDTEAFF. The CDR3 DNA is TGCAGTGGCTGGGACACTGAAGCTTTCTTT.

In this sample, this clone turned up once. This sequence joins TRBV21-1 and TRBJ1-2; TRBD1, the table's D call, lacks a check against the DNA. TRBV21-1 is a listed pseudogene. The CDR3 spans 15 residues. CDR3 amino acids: CASSPQGQENYGYTF. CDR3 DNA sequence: TGTGCCAGCAGCCCTCAGGGGCAGGAGAACTATGGCTACACCTTC.

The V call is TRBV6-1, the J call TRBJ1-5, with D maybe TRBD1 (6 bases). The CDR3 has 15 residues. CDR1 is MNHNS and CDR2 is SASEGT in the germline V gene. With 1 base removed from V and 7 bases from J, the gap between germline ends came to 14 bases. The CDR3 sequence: CASSEVGRGRQPQHF. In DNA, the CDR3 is TGTGCCAGCAGTGAAGTCGGCAGGGGCCGACAGCCCCAGCATTTT.

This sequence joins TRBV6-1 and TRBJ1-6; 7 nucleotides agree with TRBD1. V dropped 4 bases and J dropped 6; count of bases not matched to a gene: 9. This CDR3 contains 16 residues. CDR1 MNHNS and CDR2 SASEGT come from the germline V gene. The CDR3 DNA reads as TGTGCCAGCAGTGGAAGTGAGGGGGCTCTTAATTCACCCCTCCACTTT. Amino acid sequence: CASSGSEGALNSPLHF.

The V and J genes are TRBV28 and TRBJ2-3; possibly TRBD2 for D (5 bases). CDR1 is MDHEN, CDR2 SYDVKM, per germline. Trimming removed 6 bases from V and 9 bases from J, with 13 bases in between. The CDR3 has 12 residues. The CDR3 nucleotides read TGTGCCAGCAGATTAGGTCGGAGGACGCAGTATTTT. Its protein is CASRLGRRTQYF.

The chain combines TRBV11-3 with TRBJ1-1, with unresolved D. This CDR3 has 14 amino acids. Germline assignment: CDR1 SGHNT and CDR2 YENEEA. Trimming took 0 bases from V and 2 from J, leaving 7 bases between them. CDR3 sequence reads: CASSLDHGNTEAFF. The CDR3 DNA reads TGTGCCAGCAGCTTAGATCACGGAAACACTGAAGCTTTCTTT.

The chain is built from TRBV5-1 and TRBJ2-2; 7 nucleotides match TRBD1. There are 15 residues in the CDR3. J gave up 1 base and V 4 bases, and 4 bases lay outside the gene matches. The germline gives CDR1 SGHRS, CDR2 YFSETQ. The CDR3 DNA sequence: TGCGCCAGCAGCCGGGGACAGCTGAACACCGGGGAGCTGTTTTTT. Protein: CASSRGQLNTGELFF.

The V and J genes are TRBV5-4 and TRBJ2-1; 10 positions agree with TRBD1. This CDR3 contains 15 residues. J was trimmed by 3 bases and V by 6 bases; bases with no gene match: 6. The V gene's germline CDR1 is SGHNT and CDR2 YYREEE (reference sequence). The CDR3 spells CASTYRTGGYNEQFF. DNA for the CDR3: TGTGCCAGCACCTACCGGACAGGGGGCTACAATGAGCAGTTCTTC.

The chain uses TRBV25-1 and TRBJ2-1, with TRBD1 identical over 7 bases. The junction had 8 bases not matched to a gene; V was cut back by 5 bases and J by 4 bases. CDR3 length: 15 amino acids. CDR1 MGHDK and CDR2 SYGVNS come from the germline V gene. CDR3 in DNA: TGTGCCAGCAGTCCCCCCGGGACAGTTTACAATGAGCAGTTCTTC. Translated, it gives CASSPPGTVYNEQFF. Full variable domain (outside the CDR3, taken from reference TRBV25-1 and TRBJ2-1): EADIYQTPRYLVIGTGKKITLECSQTMGHDKMYWYQQDPGMELHLIHYSYGVNSTEKGDLSSESTVSRIRTEHFPLTLESARPSHTSQYLCASSPPGTVYNEQFFGPGTRLTVL.

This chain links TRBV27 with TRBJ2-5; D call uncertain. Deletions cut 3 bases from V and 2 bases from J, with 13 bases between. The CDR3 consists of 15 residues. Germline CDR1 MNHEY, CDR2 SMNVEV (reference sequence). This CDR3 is CASSFFARRQETQYF. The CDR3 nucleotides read TGTGCCAGCAGTTTTTTCGCCAGGAGACAAGAGACCCAGTACTTC.

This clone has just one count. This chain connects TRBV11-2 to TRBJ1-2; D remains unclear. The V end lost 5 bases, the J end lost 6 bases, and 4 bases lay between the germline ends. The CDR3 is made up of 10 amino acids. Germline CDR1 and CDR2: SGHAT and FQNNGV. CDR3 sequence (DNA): TGTGCCAGCAGCGGGAATGGCTACACCTTC. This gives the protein CASSGNGYTF.